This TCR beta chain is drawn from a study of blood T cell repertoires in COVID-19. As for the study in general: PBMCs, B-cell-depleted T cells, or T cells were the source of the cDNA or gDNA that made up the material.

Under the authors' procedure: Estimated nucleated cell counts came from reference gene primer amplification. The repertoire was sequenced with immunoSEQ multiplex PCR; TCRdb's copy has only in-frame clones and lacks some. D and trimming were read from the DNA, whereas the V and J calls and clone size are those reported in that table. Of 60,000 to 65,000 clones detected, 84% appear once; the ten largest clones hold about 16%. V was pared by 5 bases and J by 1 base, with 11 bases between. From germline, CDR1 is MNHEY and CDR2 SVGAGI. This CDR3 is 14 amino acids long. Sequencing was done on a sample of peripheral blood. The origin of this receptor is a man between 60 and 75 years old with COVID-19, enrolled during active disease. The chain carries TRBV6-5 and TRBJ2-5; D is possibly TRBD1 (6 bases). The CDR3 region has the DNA TGTGCCAGCAGTACAGGGTATCGCCAAGAGACCCAGTACTTC. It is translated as CASSTGYRQETQYF.